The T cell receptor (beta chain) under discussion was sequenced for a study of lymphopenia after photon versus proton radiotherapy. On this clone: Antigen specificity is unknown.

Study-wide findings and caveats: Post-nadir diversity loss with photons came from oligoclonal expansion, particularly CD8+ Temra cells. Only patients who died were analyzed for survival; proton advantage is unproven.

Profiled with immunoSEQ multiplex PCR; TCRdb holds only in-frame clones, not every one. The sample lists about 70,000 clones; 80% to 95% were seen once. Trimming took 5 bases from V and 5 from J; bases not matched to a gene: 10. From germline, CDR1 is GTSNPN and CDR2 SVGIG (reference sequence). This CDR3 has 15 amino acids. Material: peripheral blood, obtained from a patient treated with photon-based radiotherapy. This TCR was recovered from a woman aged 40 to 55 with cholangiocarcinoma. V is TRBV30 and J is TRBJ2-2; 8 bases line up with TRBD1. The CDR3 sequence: CAWSPGQGNTGELFF. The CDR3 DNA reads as TGTGCCTGGTCCCCAGGACAGGGAAATACCGGGGAGCTGTTTTTT.